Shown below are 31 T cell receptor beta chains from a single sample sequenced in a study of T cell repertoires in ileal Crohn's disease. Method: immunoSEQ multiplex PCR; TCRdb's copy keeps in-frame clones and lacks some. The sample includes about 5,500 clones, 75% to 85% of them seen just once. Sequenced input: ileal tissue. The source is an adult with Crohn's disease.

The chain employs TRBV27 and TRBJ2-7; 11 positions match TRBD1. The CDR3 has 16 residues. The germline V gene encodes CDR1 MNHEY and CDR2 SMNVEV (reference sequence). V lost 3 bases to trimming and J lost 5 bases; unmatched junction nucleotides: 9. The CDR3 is CASSFTPRTGGHEQYF. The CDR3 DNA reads TGTGCCAGCAGTTTCACCCCACGGACAGGGGGCCACGAGCAGTACTTC.

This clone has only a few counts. DNA of the CDR3: TGTGCCAGCAGCTTAGAGGAGCGACAGCCCCAGCATTTT. This gives the protein CASSLEERQPQHF. This chain uses TRBV7-6 with TRBJ1-5; D is unresolved. CDR3 length equals 13 residues. Germline V CDR1 and CDR2: SGHVS, FNYEAQ. Trimming took 1 base from V and 7 from J, leaving 8 bases between them.

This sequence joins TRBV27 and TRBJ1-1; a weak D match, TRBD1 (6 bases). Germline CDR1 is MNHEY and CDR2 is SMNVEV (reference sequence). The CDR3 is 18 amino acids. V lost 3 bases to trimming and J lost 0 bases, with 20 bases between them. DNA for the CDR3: TGTGCCAGCAGTTTCCCCAGTGGGTTGGCAGGGGTGAACACTGAAGCTTTCTTT. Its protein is CASSFPSGLAGVNTEAFF.

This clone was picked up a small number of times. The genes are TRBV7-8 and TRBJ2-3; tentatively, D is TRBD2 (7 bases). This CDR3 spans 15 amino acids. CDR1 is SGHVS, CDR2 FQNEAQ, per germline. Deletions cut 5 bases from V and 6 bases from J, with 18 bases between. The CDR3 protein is CASSHQGGAMDTQYF. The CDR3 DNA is TGTGCCAGCAGCCATCAAGGGGGGGCGATGGATACGCAGTATTTT.

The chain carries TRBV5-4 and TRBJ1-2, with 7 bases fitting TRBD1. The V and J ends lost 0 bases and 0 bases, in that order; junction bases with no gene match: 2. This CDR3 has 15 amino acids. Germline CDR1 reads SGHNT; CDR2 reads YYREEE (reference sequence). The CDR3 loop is CASSLDQGANYGYTF. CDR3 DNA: TGTGCCAGCAGCTTGGATCAGGGGGCTAACTATGGCTACACCTTC.

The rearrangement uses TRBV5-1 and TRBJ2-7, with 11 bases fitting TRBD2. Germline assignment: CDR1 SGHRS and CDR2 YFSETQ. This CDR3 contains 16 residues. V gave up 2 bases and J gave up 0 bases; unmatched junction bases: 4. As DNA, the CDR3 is TGCGCCAGCAGCTTTGCCGGGACTAGCGGCTCCTACGAGCAGTACTTC. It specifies CASSFAGTSGSYEQYF.

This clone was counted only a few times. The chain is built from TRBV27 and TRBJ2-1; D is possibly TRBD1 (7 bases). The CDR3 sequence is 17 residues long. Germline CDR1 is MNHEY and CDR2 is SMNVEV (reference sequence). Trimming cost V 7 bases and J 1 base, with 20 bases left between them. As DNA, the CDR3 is TGTGCCAGCACTACAGCGGCAGGGGGGAGATCCTACAATGAGCAGTTCTTC. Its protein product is CASTTAAGGRSYNEQFF.

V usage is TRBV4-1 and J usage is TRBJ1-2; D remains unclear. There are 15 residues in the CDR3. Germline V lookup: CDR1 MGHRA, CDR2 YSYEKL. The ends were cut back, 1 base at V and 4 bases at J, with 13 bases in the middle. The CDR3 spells CASSQGPLGGYGYTF. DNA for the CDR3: TGCGCCAGCAGCCAAGGGCCGCTAGGAGGCTATGGCTACACCTTC.

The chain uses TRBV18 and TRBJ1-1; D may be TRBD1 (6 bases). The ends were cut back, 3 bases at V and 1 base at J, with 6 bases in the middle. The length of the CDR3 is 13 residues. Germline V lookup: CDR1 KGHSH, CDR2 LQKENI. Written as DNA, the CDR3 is TGTGCCAGCTCACCGGGACAGAACACTGAAGCTTTCTTT. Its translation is CASSPGQNTEAFF.

The CDR3 loop is CASSTSGTGNSPLHF. DNA of the CDR3: TGTGCCAGCAGCACCTCCGGGACAGGAAATTCACCCCTCCACTTT. The V and J genes are TRBV7-9 and TRBJ1-6; 8 bases are a match to TRBD1. Per germline, CDR1 SEHNR and CDR2 FQNEAQ (reference sequence). The CDR3 has 15 residues. After removal of 5 bases from V and 7 bases from J, the junction contained 7 bases not matched to a gene.

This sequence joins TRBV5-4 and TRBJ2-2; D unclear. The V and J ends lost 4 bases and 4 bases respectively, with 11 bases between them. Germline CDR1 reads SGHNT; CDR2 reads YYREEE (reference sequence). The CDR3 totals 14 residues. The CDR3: CASSTVAVTGELFF. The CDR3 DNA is TGTGCCAGCAGCACGGTAGCCGTCACCGGGGAGCTGTTTTTT.

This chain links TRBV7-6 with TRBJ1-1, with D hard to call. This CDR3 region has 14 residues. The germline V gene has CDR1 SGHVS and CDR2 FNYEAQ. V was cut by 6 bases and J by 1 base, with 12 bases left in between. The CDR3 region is CASSQRGANTEAFF. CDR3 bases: TGTGCCAGCAGTCAACGGGGTGCGAACACTGAAGCTTTCTTT. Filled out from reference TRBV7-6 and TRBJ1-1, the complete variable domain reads GAGVSQSPRYKVTKRGQDVALRCDPISGHVSLYWYRQALGQGPEFLTYFNYEAQQDKSGLPNDRFSAERPEGSISTLTIQRTEQRDSAMYRCASSQRGANTEAFFGQGTRLTVV.

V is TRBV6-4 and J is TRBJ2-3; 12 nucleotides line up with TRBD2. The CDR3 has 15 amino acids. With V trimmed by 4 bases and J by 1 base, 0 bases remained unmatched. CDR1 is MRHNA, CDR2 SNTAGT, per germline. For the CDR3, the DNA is TGTGCCAGCAGTGGACTAGCGGGAGGCACAGATACGCAGTATTTT. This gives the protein CASSGLAGGTDTQYF.

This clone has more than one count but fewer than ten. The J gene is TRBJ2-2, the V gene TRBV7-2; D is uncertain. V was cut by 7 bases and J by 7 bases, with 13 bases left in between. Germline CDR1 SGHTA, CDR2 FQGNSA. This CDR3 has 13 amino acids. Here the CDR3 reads CASTFFRGGELFF. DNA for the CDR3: TGTGCCAGCACCTTCTTCCGCGGCGGGGAGCTGTTTTTT.

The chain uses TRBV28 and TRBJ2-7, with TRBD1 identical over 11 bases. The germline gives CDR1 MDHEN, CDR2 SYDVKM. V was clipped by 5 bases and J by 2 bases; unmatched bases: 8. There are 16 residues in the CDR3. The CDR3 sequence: CASSLRDRGTPYEQYF. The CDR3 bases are TGTGCCAGCAGTCTCCGGGACAGGGGGACCCCCTACGAGCAGTACTTC.

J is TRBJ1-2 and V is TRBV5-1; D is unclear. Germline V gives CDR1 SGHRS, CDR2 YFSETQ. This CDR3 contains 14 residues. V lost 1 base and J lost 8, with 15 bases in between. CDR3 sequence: CASSLSRTQEGYTF. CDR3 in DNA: TGCGCCAGCAGCTTGTCAAGGACTCAGGAGGGCTACACCTTC.

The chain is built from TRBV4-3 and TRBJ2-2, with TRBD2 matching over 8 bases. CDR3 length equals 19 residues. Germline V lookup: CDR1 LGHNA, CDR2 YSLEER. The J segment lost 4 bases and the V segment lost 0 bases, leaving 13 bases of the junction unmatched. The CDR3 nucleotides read TGCGCCAGCAGCCAAGATCTCGGCCAGCGGGGGCATGTCACCGGGGAGCTGTTTTTT. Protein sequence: CASSQDLGQRGHVTGELFF.

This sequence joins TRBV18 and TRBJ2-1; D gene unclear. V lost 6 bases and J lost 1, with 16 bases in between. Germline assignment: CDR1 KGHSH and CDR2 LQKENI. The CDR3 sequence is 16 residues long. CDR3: CASSLTPPRSYNEQFF. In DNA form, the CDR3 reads TGTGCCAGCTCCCTCACCCCCCCGCGGTCCTACAATGAGCAGTTCTTC.

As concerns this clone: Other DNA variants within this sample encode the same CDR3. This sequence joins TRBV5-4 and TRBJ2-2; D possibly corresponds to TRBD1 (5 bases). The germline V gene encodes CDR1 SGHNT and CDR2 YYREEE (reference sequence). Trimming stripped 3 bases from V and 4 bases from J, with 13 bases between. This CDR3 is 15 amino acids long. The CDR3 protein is CASSSSGLSTGELFF. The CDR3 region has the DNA TGTGCCAGCAGCTCTTCAGGGTTGAGCACCGGGGAGCTGTTTTTT. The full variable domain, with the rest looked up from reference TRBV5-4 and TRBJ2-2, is ETGVTQSPTHLIKTRGQQVTLRCSSQSGHNTVSWYQQALGQGPQFIFQYYREEENGRGNFPPRFSGLQFPNYSSELNVNALELDDSALYLCASSSSGLSTGELFFGEGSRLTVL.

The CDR3 protein is CASRLSGSLSGNEQFF. The CDR3 DNA sequence: TGTGCCAGCAGGTTGAGCGGGAGCCTAAGCGGCAATGAGCAGTTCTTC. This chain uses TRBV7-3 with TRBJ2-1; 8 bases line up with TRBD2. V lost 6 bases and J lost 6; bases outside the gene matches: 13. This CDR3 spans 16 amino acids. Germline CDR1 and CDR2: SGHTA and FQGTGA.

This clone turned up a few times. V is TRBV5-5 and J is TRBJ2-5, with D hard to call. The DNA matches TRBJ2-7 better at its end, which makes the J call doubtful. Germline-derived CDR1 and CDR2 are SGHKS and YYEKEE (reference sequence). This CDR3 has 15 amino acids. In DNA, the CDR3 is TGTGCCAGCAGCTTGACCTGGGCCGCAGGCTACGAGCAGTACTTC. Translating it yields CASSLTWAAGYEQYF.

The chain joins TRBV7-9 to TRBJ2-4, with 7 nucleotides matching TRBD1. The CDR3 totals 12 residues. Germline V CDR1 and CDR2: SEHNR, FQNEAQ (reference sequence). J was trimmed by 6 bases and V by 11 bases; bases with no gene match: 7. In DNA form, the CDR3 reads TGTGCCGGAACAGGGGTCGGAAACATTCAGTACTTC. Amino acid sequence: CAGTGVGNIQYF.

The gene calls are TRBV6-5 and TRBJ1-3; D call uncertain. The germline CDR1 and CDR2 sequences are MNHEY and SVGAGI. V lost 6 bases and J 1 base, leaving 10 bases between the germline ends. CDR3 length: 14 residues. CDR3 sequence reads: CASSTPHSGNTIYF. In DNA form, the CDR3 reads TGTGCCAGCAGCACACCGCATTCTGGAAACACCATATATTTT.

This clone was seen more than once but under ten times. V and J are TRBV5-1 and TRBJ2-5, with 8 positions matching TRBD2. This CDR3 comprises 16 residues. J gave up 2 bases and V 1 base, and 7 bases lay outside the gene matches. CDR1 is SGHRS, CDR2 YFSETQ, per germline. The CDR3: CASSLSGGGGQETQYF. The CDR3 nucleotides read TGCGCCAGCAGCTTGTCGGGGGGGGGAGGACAAGAGACCCAGTACTTC.

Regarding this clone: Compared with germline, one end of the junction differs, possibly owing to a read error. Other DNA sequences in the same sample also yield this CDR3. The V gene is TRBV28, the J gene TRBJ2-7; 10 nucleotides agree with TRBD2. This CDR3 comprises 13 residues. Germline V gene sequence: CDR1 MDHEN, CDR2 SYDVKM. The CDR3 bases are TGCGCCAGCAGCCCAACGGGACTAGCGGAGCAGTACTTC. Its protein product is CASSPTGLAEQYF.

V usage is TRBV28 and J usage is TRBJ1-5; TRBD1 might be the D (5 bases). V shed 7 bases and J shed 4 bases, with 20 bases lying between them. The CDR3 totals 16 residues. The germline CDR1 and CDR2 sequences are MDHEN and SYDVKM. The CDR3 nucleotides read TGTGCCAGCAAGTTGGCAGGGAAAAGGGTTAATCAGCCCCAGCATTTT. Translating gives CASKLAGKRVNQPQHF.

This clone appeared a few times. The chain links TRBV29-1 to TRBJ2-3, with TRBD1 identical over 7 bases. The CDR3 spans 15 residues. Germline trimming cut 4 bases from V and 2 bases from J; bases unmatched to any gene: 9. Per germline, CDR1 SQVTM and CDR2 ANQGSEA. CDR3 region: CSVVAGQVLTDTQYF. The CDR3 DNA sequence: TGCAGCGTTGTAGCCGGACAGGTACTCACAGATACGCAGTATTTT.

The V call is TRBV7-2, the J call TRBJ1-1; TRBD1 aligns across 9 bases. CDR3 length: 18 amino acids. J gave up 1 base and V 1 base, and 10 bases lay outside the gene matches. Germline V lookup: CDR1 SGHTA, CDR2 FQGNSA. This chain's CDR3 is CASSLGEGQGLANTEAFF. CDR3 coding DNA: TGTGCCAGCAGCTTAGGGGAAGGACAGGGGCTAGCGAACACTGAAGCTTTCTTT.

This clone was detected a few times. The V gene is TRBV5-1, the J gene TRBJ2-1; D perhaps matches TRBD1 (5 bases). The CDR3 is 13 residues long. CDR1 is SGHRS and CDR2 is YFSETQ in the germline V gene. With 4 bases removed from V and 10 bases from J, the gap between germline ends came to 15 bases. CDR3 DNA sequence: TGCGCCAGCAGCCCCGGACACGGTAGCGAGCAGTTCTTC. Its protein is CASSPGHGSEQFF.

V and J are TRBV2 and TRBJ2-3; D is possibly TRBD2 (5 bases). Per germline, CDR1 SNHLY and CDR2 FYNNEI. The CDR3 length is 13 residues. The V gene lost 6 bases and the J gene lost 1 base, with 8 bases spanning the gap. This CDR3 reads CASRAGGTDTQYF. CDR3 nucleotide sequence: TGTGCCAGCAGGGCCGGGGGCACAGATACGCAGTATTTT.

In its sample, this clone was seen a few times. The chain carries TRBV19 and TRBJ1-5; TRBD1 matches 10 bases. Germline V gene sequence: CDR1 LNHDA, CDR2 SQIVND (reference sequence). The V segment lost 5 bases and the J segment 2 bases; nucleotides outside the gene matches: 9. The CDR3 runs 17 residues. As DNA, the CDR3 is TGTGCCAGTAGTTCGGGACAGGGGAGGGGTCGCAATCAGCCCCAGCATTTT. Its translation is CASSSGQGRGRNQPQHF. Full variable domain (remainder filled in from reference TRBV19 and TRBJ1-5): DGGITQSPKYLFRKEGQNVTLSCEQNLNHDAMYWYRQDPGQGLRLIYYSQIVNDFQKGDIAEGYSVSREKKESFPLTVTSAQKNPTAFYLCASSSGQGRGRNQPQHFGDGTRLSIL.